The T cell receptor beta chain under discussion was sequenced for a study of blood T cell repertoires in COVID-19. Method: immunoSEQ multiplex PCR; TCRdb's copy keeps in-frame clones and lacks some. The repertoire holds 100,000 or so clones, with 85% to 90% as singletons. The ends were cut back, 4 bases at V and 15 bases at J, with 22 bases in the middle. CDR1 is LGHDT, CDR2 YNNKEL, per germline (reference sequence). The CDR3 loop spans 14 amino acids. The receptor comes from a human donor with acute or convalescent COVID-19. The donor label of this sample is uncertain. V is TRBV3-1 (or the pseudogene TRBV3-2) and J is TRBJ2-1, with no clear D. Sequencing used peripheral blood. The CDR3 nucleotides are TGTGCCAGCAGCCCTTTTCAAGACCGCCCACGGAGGTTCTTC. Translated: CASSPFQDRPRRFF.